This entry lists 25 T cell receptor beta chains sequenced from one sample in a study of control samples from healthy donors and cancer patients. Clones were read by immunoSEQ multiplex PCR, and TCRdb kept only the in-frame ones, dropping some. Of more than 95,000 clones in the sample, more than 75% were seen once. Sequences were obtained from blood. Source of these receptors: a man in his 60s in good health.

The V call is TRBV9, the J call TRBJ1-5; the D is unclear. CDR1 is SGDLS and CDR2 is YYNGEE in the germline V gene. The V end lost 3 bases, the J end lost 0 bases, and 7 bases lay between the germline ends. This CDR3 region has 14 residues. The CDR3 region is CASSGPNSNQPQHF. The DNA for the CDR3 is TGTGCCAGCAGCGGACCGAATAGCAATCAGCCCCAGCATTTT.

The rearrangement uses TRBV28 and TRBJ2-2, with 9 positions matching TRBD1. With V trimmed by 8 bases and J by 5 bases, 3 bases remained unmatched. The CDR3 sequence is 13 residues long. Germline V gene sequence: CDR1 MDHEN, CDR2 SYDVKM. In nucleotides, the CDR3 is TGTGCCAGCTCGACAGGGGGGACCGGGGAGCTGTTTTTT. This codes for CASSTGGTGELFF.

This clone was seen more than once but under ten times. This chain joins TRBV5-1 and TRBJ2-2; D possibly corresponds to TRBD1 (5 bases). V was trimmed by 2 bases and J by 2 bases, leaving 7 bases between them. Per the germline V gene, CDR1 is SGHRS and CDR2 is YFSETQ. CDR3 size: 14 residues. The CDR3 region has the DNA TGCGCCAGCAGCTTAGACAGCAACACCGGGGAGCTGTTTTTT. It specifies CASSLDSNTGELFF.

V and J are TRBV5-6 and TRBJ2-7, with TRBD1 identical over 7 bases. V trimming: 5 bases; J trimming: 7 bases; junction bases outside the gene matches: 15. The CDR3 runs to 15 residues. Germline assignment: CDR1 SGHDT and CDR2 YYEEEE. DNA for the CDR3: TGTGCCAGCAGACCGCCGAAACAGGGGCTGGGGGAGCAGTACTTC. Amino acid sequence: CASRPPKQGLGEQYF.

This clone has only one observation. CDR3 loop: CASSHGLSSSTDTQYF. In DNA, the CDR3 is TGTGCCAGCAGCCATGGACTTTCTTCTAGCACAGATACGCAGTATTTT. The chain joins TRBV3-1 (or the pseudogene TRBV3-2) to TRBJ2-3; the D gene is possibly TRBD2 (5 bases). The CDR3 totals 16 residues. The V end was cut by 3 bases, the J end by 0 bases, with 13 bases between. From germline, CDR1 is LGHDT and CDR2 YNNKEL (reference sequence).

The chain combines TRBV28 with TRBJ1-5; D gene ambiguous. Trimming shortened V by 5 bases and J by 7 bases, and 15 bases separated the two germline ends. The CDR3 runs to 14 residues. Germline V gene lookup returns CDR1 MDHEN and CDR2 SYDVKM. The CDR3 sequence is CASSPQVGSQPQHF. In nucleotides, the CDR3 is TGTGCCAGCAGTCCTCAGGTGGGTAGCCAGCCCCAGCATTTT.

This chain uses TRBV3-1 (or the pseudogene TRBV3-2) with TRBJ2-7; D is tentatively TRBD1 or TRBD2 (5 bases each). This CDR3 is 14 amino acids long. The germline gives CDR1 LGHDT, CDR2 YNNKEL (reference sequence). Trimming removed 0 bases at V and 7 bases at J, with 13 bases between. This CDR3 is CASSQDTQGVEQYF. In DNA, the CDR3 is TGTGCCAGCAGCCAAGATACCCAGGGAGTGGAGCAGTACTTC.

The rearrangement links TRBV15 to TRBJ1-6; D possibly corresponds to TRBD1 (6 bases). Trimming removed 3 bases from V and 7 bases from J, with 10 bases in between. The CDR3 length is 14 residues. The germline V gene encodes CDR1 LNHNV and CDR2 YYDKDF (reference sequence). Written as DNA, the CDR3 is TGTGCCACCAGCAGCGCCGGGACAAATTCACCCCTCCACTTT. It translates to CATSSAGTNSPLHF.

The rearrangement uses TRBV28 and TRBJ1-1; D perhaps matches TRBD1 (5 bases). Germline assignment: CDR1 MDHEN and CDR2 SYDVKM. The CDR3 is made up of 12 amino acids. Trimming left V 6 bases short and J 6 bases short, with 11 bases between. DNA of the CDR3: TGTGCCAGCAGGGGGGTTGGGGCTGAAGCTTTCTTT. This gives the protein CASRGVGAEAFF.

The gene calls are TRBV9 and TRBJ1-6; no clear D. This CDR3 is built from 16 residues. The V gene lost 0 bases and the J gene lost 12 bases, with 19 bases spanning the gap. Germline CDR1 reads SGDLS; CDR2 reads YYNGEE. Here the CDR3 reads CASSVAEAGVGLPLHF. The DNA of the CDR3 is TGTGCCAGCAGCGTAGCGGAGGCGGGTGTGGGCTTACCCCTCCACTTT.

The chain has TRBV28 and TRBJ1-2; D not resolved. This CDR3 has 13 residues. CDR1 is MDHEN and CDR2 is SYDVKM in the germline V gene. Trimming removed 2 bases from V and 3 bases from J, with 7 bases in between. CDR3: CASSLQLYYGYTF. The CDR3 region has the DNA TGTGCCAGCAGTTTACAGCTATACTATGGCTACACCTTC.

The V gene is TRBV28, the J gene TRBJ1-6; D not resolved. V shed 6 bases and J shed 6 bases, with 18 bases lying between them. Germline V gives CDR1 MDHEN, CDR2 SYDVKM. The CDR3 consists of 16 residues. The CDR3 loop is CASRRNRAGSNSPLHF. DNA of the CDR3: TGTGCCAGCAGACGAAACCGGGCTGGGAGTAATTCACCCCTCCACTTT.

V is TRBV4-1 and J is TRBJ1-3, with unresolved D. The CDR3 length is 15 residues. Per germline, CDR1 MGHRA and CDR2 YSYEKL. Deletions cut 3 bases from V and 0 bases from J, with 9 bases between. CDR3 sequence: CASSQSPLSGNTIYF. Here the CDR3 DNA reads TGCGCCAGCAGCCAGAGCCCGCTCTCTGGAAACACCATATATTTT.

The genes are TRBV30 and TRBJ2-7, with TRBD2 matching 8 bases. In germline, CDR1 is GTSNPN, CDR2 SVGIG (reference sequence). This CDR3 has 14 residues. V was clipped by 0 bases and J by 5 bases; unmatched bases: 6. CDR3 bases: TGTGCCTGGAGTGTTCAGCGGGGGTCCCACGAGCAGTACTTC. This encodes CAWSVQRGSHEQYF.

The rearrangement joins TRBV28 to TRBJ1-3, with a weak D call TRBD1 (5 bases). The CDR3 is made up of 15 amino acids. The germline V gene encodes CDR1 MDHEN and CDR2 SYDVKM. The germline V and J ends were trimmed by 3 bases and 2 bases, with 11 bases remaining between them. CDR3 amino acids: CASSLGGDTGNTIYF. CDR3 nucleotide sequence: TGTGCCAGCAGTTTGGGGGGGGATACTGGAAACACCATATATTTT. The complete variable domain, with remaining parts taken from reference TRBV28 and TRBJ1-3, reads DVKVTQSSRYLVKRTGEKVFLECVQDMDHENMFWYRQDPGLGLRLIYFSYDVKMKEKGDIPEGYSVSREKKERFSLILESASTNQTSMYLCASSLGGDTGNTIYFGEGSWLTVV.

The chain couples TRBV16 to TRBJ1-3, with 9 bases matching TRBD1. After removal of 2 bases from V and 7 bases from J, the junction contained 6 bases not matched to a gene. Germline V gene data show CDR1 as KGHSY and CDR2 as FQNENV. This CDR3 contains 15 residues. The CDR3 spells CASSQLGQGSNTIYF. CDR3 DNA: TGTGCCAGCAGCCAACTGGGACAGGGAAGCAACACCATATATTTT.

The chain carries TRBV18 and TRBJ2-2; TRBD2 matches 12 bases. Germline V gene sequence: CDR1 KGHSH, CDR2 LQKENI. The CDR3 loop spans 20 amino acids. V lost 2 bases to trimming and J lost 4 bases; unmatched junction nucleotides: 14. For the CDR3, the DNA is TGTGCCAGCTCACCAAGACTAGCGGGGGCGGAATGGCCTGGCACCGGGGAGCTGTTTTTT. Amino acid sequence: CASSPRLAGAEWPGTGELFF. Filled out from reference TRBV18 and TRBJ2-2, the complete variable domain reads NAGVMQNPRHLVRRRGQEARLRCSPMKGHSHVYWYRQLPEEGLKFMVYLQKENIIDESGMPKERFSAEFPKEGPSILRIQQVVRGDSAAYFCASSPRLAGAEWPGTGELFFGEGSRLTVL.

J is TRBJ2-2 and V is TRBV5-6, with D possibly TRBD2 on 5 matching bases. V was cut by 0 bases and J by 6 bases, with 15 bases left in between. The length of the CDR3 is 16 residues. The germline V gene has CDR1 SGHDT and CDR2 YYEEEE. The CDR3 DNA sequence: TGTGCCAGCAGCTTGGCACCCGGGAAGATTTCCGGGGAGCTGTTTTTT. This codes for CASSLAPGKISGELFF.

The V gene is TRBV5-8, the J gene TRBJ1-4, with 12 bases lining up with TRBD1. In germline, CDR1 is SGHTS, CDR2 YDEGEE. This CDR3 contains 16 residues. The V gene end was trimmed by 4 bases and the J gene end by 2 bases; junction bases not matched to a gene: 3. DNA of the CDR3: TGTGCCAGCAGCATGGGGACAGGGGGCACTAATGAAAAACTGTTTTTT. As protein: CASSMGTGGTNEKLFF.

The V call is TRBV6-2 or TRBV6-3, the J call TRBJ1-4; D unclear. Looked up from germline, CDR1 is MNHEY and CDR2 is SVGEGT. This CDR3 comprises 14 residues. V was trimmed by 4 bases and J by 6 bases, leaving 12 bases between them. Here the CDR3 DNA reads TGTGCCAGCAGTTTTGGATTGCCTCATGAAAAACTGTTTTTT. Translation: CASSFGLPHEKLFF.

The chain recombines TRBV28 with TRBJ2-5; 9 nucleotides align to TRBD2. The CDR3 sequence is 15 residues long. Germline CDR1 MDHEN, CDR2 SYDVKM. V shed 5 bases, J shed 4 bases, and the junction held 8 bases outside the gene matches. The CDR3 spells CASSLAGGTGETQYF. CDR3 coding DNA: TGTGCCAGCAGTCTGGCGGGGGGGACCGGAGAGACCCAGTACTTC.

This chain links TRBV19 with TRBJ1-5; D unresolved. This CDR3 comprises 14 residues. Trimming cost V 6 bases and J 4 bases, with 13 bases left between them. The germline CDR1 and CDR2 sequences are LNHDA and SQIVND (reference sequence). CDR3 in amino acids: CASSSEDWNQPQHF. DNA of the CDR3: TGTGCCAGTAGCAGCGAGGACTGGAATCAGCCCCAGCATTTT.

The CDR3 region is CASRFVSTDTQYF. CDR3 nucleotide sequence: TGTGCCAGCAGGTTCGTCTCGACAGATACGCAGTATTTT. This chain uses TRBV2 with TRBJ2-3, with D unclear. The CDR3 is made up of 13 amino acids. Between the trimmed V and J ends, which lost 6 bases and 3 bases, there was a span of 10 bases. Germline CDR1 SNHLY, CDR2 FYNNEI.

The gene calls are TRBV20-1 and TRBJ2-7; 7 bases map to TRBD2. The CDR3 runs to 11 residues. The V segment lost 6 bases and the J segment 6 bases; nucleotides outside the gene matches: 5. Germline V gene data show CDR1 as DFQATT and CDR2 as SNEGSKA (reference sequence). The CDR3 coding sequence is TGCAGTGCAAGCGGGGACGGCGAGCAGTACTTC. Translating gives CSASGDGEQYF.

The J gene is TRBJ2-2, the V gene TRBV4-2; D may be TRBD1 (5 bases). Between the trimmed V and J ends, which lost 0 bases and 6 bases, there was a span of 11 bases. This CDR3 is built from 15 residues. Germline CDR1 and CDR2: LGHNA and YNFKEQ. The CDR3, as DNA: TGTGCCAGCAGCCAAGAGAGTAGGGGTCCCGGGGAGCTGTTTTTT. Its protein product is CASSQESRGPGELFF.